The 26 T cell receptor beta chains given below trace back to one sample, sequenced in a study of cytomegalovirus exposure and HLA in healthy donors. Primers: 60 Vbeta forward and 13 Jbeta reverse. Profiling relied on immunoSEQ multiplex PCR, and the TCRdb table lists in-frame clones only, not all of them. The table includes 100,000 to 140,000 clones, 73% detected once. The specimen was PBMCs. The receptors here all came from a man aged 25-45 years in good health and CMV-seronegative.

This clone was observed a handful of times. The gene calls are TRBV7-9 and TRBJ2-7; D remains ambiguous. The CDR3 is 14 residues long. Trimming stripped 8 bases from V and 2 bases from J, with 16 bases between. CDR1 SEHNR and CDR2 FQNEAQ come from the germline V gene (reference sequence). CDR3 sequence (DNA): TGTGCCAGCCGACCGTACGAACGGGCCTACGAGCAGTACTTC. Translating it yields CASRPYERAYEQYF. The full variable domain, completed using reference TRBV7-9 and TRBJ2-7, is DTGVSQNPRHKITKRGQNVTFRCDPISEHNRLYWYRQTLGQGPEFLTYFQNEAQLEKSRLLSDRFSAERPKGSFSTLEIQRTEQGDSAMYLCASRPYERAYEQYFGPGTRLTVT.

This chain joins TRBV5-1 and TRBJ2-2; D is unresolved. CDR3 length: 16 residues. Germline CDR1 reads SGHRS; CDR2 reads YFSETQ. Trimming pared 1 base from V and 6 bases from J, leaving 16 bases between. The CDR3: CASSLNLGEAAGELFF. The CDR3 DNA reads as TGCGCCAGCAGCTTGAATCTAGGCGAGGCCGCCGGGGAGCTGTTTTTT.

This chain joins TRBV11-2 and TRBJ1-1, with 7 bases fitting TRBD1. Germline CDR1 and CDR2: SGHAT and FQNNGV. The CDR3 covers 16 residues. V lost 3 bases and J lost 5; bases outside the gene matches: 12. The DNA for the CDR3 is TGTGCCAGCAGCTTGTCCCCCGGGACAGCCCAAACTGAAGCTTTCTTT. This sequence encodes CASSLSPGTAQTEAFF.

The V call is TRBV30, the J call TRBJ2-1, with 9 bases fitting TRBD2. Unmatched junction bases numbered 16, after V lost 2 bases and J lost 8 bases. CDR1 GTSNPN and CDR2 SVGIG come from the germline V gene (reference sequence). The CDR3 sequence is 17 residues long. The CDR3 protein is CAWSSSSSGTSMYEQFF. For the CDR3, the DNA is TGTGCCTGGAGTTCCTCGTCTAGCGGGACCTCCATGTATGAGCAGTTCTTC.

The rearrangement uses TRBV5-1 and TRBJ2-7, with D perhaps matching TRBD1 (6 bases). V gave up 4 bases and J gave up 0 bases, with 14 bases separating them. The CDR3 extends over 15 amino acids. CDR1 is SGHRS, CDR2 YFSETQ, per germline. The chain's CDR3 is CASSPLDSSSYEQYF. In DNA form, the CDR3 reads TGCGCCAGCAGCCCACTGGACAGTAGCTCCTACGAGCAGTACTTC.

The rearrangement links TRBV7-2 to TRBJ2-1; a weak D match, TRBD2 (5 bases). This CDR3 has 15 amino acids. Trimming left V 1 base short and J 0 bases short, with 7 bases between. In germline, CDR1 is SGHTA, CDR2 FQGNSA. CDR3 loop: CASSLERRSYNEQFF. The CDR3 DNA sequence: TGTGCCAGCAGCTTAGAGCGGCGCTCCTACAATGAGCAGTTCTTC.

This chain links TRBV4-2 with TRBJ2-3; 8 bases fit TRBD1. Trimming removed 4 bases from V and 2 bases from J; junction bases left unmatched: 2. From germline, CDR1 is LGHNA and CDR2 YNFKEQ. The CDR3 is 14 amino acids. In DNA, the CDR3 is TGTGCCAGCAGCCCGGGACAGGCCACAGATACGCAGTATTTT. The encoded protein is CASSPGQATDTQYF.

The chain is built from TRBV19 and TRBJ2-3; 11 nucleotides line up with TRBD2. There are 17 residues in the CDR3. Germline CDR1 and CDR2: LNHDA and SQIVND (reference sequence). Trimming removed 4 bases from V and 0 bases from J; junction bases left unmatched: 6. CDR3 sequence: CASSRGLAETSTDTQYF. CDR3 sequence (DNA): TGTGCCAGTAGTAGGGGACTAGCGGAGACTAGCACAGATACGCAGTATTTT.

The rearrangement joins TRBV7-3 to TRBJ2-2; weak D call: TRBD1 (6 bases). Germline V lookup: CDR1 SGHTA, CDR2 FQGTGA. V was cut by 4 bases and J by 6 bases, with 9 bases left in between. The CDR3 covers 13 residues. CDR3 protein: CASSSQGSGELFF. CDR3 DNA sequence: TGTGCCAGCAGCTCACAGGGTTCCGGGGAGCTGTTTTTT. The full variable domain, completed using reference TRBV7-3 and TRBJ2-2, is GAGVSQTPSNKVTEKGKYVELRCDPISGHTALYWYRQSLGQGPEFLIYFQGTGAADDSGLPNDRFFAVRPEGSVSTLKIQRTERGDSAVYLCASSSQGSGELFFGEGSRLTVL.

This rearrangement joins TRBV2 to TRBJ1-2, with D perhaps TRBD1 (5 bases). The CDR3 is made up of 16 amino acids. Germline V gives CDR1 SNHLY, CDR2 FYNNEI. Trimming stripped 3 bases from V and 5 bases from J, with 19 bases between. CDR3 nucleotide sequence: TGTGCCAGCAGTGAGACCTCGGACATTAGGGGATATGGCTACACCTTC. Residues: CASSETSDIRGYGYTF.

There are a few counts of this clone. This chain links TRBV5-1 with TRBJ1-3; D uncertain. This CDR3 spans 14 amino acids. Trimming cost V 4 bases and J 5 bases, with 13 bases left between them. The germline CDR1 and CDR2 sequences are SGHRS and YFSETQ. The CDR3, as DNA: TGCGCCAGCAGCGAGTCCGTTGCTAGAAACACCATATATTTT. Residues: CASSESVARNTIYF.

There are a few counts of this clone. J is TRBJ1-6 and V is TRBV9; D possibly corresponds to TRBD1 (6 bases). V lost 1 base to trimming and J lost 6 bases, with 17 bases between them. Per the germline V gene, CDR1 is SGDLS and CDR2 is YYNGEE. This CDR3 is built from 17 residues. CDR3 sequence (DNA): TGTGCCAGCAGCGTACCGACGACGTACAGGGTTAATTCACCCCTCCACTTT. Translation gives CASSVPTTYRVNSPLHF.

With respect to this clone: Compared with germline, one end of the junction differs, possibly owing to a read error. The rearrangement links TRBV7-9 to TRBJ2-7, with D unresolved. There are 12 residues in the CDR3. The germline CDR1 and CDR2 sequences are SEHNR and FQNEAQ (reference sequence). For the CDR3, the DNA is TGTTCCAGCAGCCACGACACCTACGAGCAGTACTTC. This gives the protein CSSSHDTYEQYF.

The chain combines TRBV2 with TRBJ2-7, with D perhaps matching TRBD1 (5 bases). The V end was cut by 7 bases, the J end by 5 bases, with 18 bases between. Germline CDR1 is SNHLY and CDR2 is FYNNEI. The CDR3 runs 14 residues. Here the CDR3 reads CASNRGTDRDEQYF. The DNA for the CDR3 is TGTGCCAGCAATAGGGGTACTGACAGAGACGAGCAGTACTTC.

This clone was seen more than once but under ten times. CDR3 region: CASSVAGLAETDTQYF. The CDR3 coding sequence is TGTGCCAGCAGCGTCGCGGGACTAGCGGAAACAGATACGCAGTATTTT. J is TRBJ2-3 and V is TRBV9; 11 bases agree with TRBD2. The length of the CDR3 is 16 residues. From germline, CDR1 is SGDLS and CDR2 YYNGEE. V shed 2 bases and J 3 bases; nucleotides not matched to a gene: 5.

A few counts support this clone. J is TRBJ2-7 and V is TRBV5-1; D perhaps matches TRBD1 (6 bases). Germline CDR1 is SGHRS and CDR2 is YFSETQ. CDR3 length equals 14 residues. Trimming took off 4 bases at V and 0 bases at J, with 11 bases between the two ends. DNA of the CDR3: TGCGCCAGCAGCGCACTACAGGGCTCCTACGAGCAGTACTTC. The encoded protein is CASSALQGSYEQYF.

This sequence joins TRBV9 and TRBJ2-7, with 7 nucleotides matching TRBD1. The CDR3 runs 15 residues. V trimming: 4 bases; J trimming: 1 base; junction bases outside the gene matches: 8. The germline V gene encodes CDR1 SGDLS and CDR2 YYNGEE. CDR3 nucleotide sequence: TGTGCCAGCAGCATCCGGGACAGCAATTCCTACGAGCAGTACTTC. Translation gives CASSIRDSNSYEQYF.

The DNA for the CDR3 is TGTGCCAGCAGCTTGGATCCAGGGAAGAATGAGCAGTTCTTC. It encodes CASSLDPGKNEQFF. The chain uses TRBV5-4 and TRBJ2-1, with D perhaps matching TRBD1 (5 bases). V was shortened by 0 bases and J by 7 bases, with 11 bases between the two germline ends. The germline CDR1 and CDR2 sequences are SGHNT and YYREEE (reference sequence). The CDR3 extends over 14 amino acids.

This clone was recorded only once. The chain carries TRBV19 and TRBJ2-2, with TRBD2 as a possible D gene (6 bases). This CDR3 spans 16 amino acids. V was cut by 0 bases and J by 0 bases, with 8 bases left in between. The V gene's germline CDR1 is LNHDA and CDR2 SQIVND (reference sequence). The CDR3 coding sequence is TGTGCCAGTAGTATAGACGGGGGACCGAACACCGGGGAGCTGTTTTTT. Translation: CASSIDGGPNTGELFF.

The chain links TRBV19 to TRBJ1-5; 8 nucleotides agree with TRBD1. The V gene end was trimmed by 4 bases and the J gene end by 2 bases; junction bases not matched to a gene: 13. The CDR3 length is 18 residues. The V gene's germline CDR1 is LNHDA and CDR2 SQIVND (reference sequence). CDR3 sequence reads: CASSTMDRAVWGNQPQHF. CDR3 nucleotide sequence: TGTGCCAGTAGTACTATGGACAGGGCGGTGTGGGGCAATCAGCCCCAGCATTTT.

The sample holds a few counts of this clone. The rearrangement links TRBV7-3 to TRBJ1-1; no clear D. From germline, CDR1 is SGHTA and CDR2 FQGTGA. V lost 4 bases and J lost 7, with 7 bases in between. The CDR3 is 11 residues long. The CDR3 here is CASSSGGEAFF. For the CDR3, the DNA is TGTGCCAGCAGCTCGGGAGGTGAAGCTTTCTTT.

This clone came up a few times. This chain links TRBV2 with TRBJ2-7; TRBD2 is a possible D gene (6 bases). This CDR3 contains 14 residues. Trimming left V 4 bases short and J 5 bases short, with 15 bases between. Germline-derived CDR1 and CDR2 are SNHLY and FYNNEI. The chain's CDR3 is CASSVYVAAHEQYF. The CDR3 region has the DNA TGTGCCAGCAGTGTATATGTAGCGGCCCACGAGCAGTACTTC.

This clone was seen a few times. The junction departs from the called germline gene at one end, perhaps through a read error. This chain links TRBV7-9 with TRBJ2-1; 9 nucleotides agree with TRBD2. There are 16 residues in the CDR3. The germline V gene encodes CDR1 SEHNR and CDR2 FQNEAQ (reference sequence). The CDR3 loop reads CSSSLKNSGGYNEQFF. In DNA form, the CDR3 reads TGTTCCAGCAGCCTAAAAAATAGCGGGGGCTACAATGAGCAGTTCTTC.

The V and J genes are TRBV9 and TRBJ2-1, with TRBD1 as a possible D gene (5 bases). The CDR3 has 13 amino acids. Trimming pared 4 bases from V and 9 bases from J, leaving 14 bases between. Germline-derived CDR1 and CDR2 are SGDLS and YYNGEE. For the CDR3, the DNA is TGTGCCAGCAGCCACCAGGGTTTGGGTGAGCAGTTCTTC. Translation: CASSHQGLGEQFF. Full variable domain (outside the CDR3, taken from reference TRBV9 and TRBJ2-1): DSGVTQTPKHLITATGQRVTLRCSPRSGDLSVYWYQQSLDQGLQFLIQYYNGEERAKGNILERFSAQQFPDLHSELNLSSLELGDSALYFCASSHQGLGEQFFGPGTRLTVL.

The chain is built from TRBV6-5 and TRBJ1-6; TRBD1 agrees at 7 bases. This CDR3 has 14 amino acids. Looked up from germline, CDR1 is MNHEY and CDR2 is SVGAGI. Trimming at V came to 6 bases and at J to 7 bases, leaving 6 bases not matched to a gene. The CDR3 coding sequence is TGTGCCAGCAGCTTTGACAGGGTCAATTCACCCCTCCACTTT. Translation: CASSFDRVNSPLHF.

This chain links TRBV27 with TRBJ2-5, with D perhaps matching TRBD2 (7 bases). V was cut by 6 bases and J by 4 bases, with 18 bases left in between. This CDR3 comprises 15 residues. The germline CDR1 and CDR2 sequences are MNHEY and SMNVEV (reference sequence). DNA for the CDR3: TGTGCCAGCAGGAACCTCGTAGGGGGGGCAGAGACCCAGTACTTC. It specifies CASRNLVGGAETQYF.